The clone carrying this T cell receptor (beta chain) showed up just a few times. The target antigen is unknown. The data belong to a study of T-cell reconstitution after alpha-beta-depleted transplantation in children. Study results and limitations: Diversity of TCRbeta at day 60 was high in some patients, arising from surviving recipient T cells and thymic progenitors.

Unique molecular identifiers were incorporated into the prepared TCRbeta library. MiXCR, run by TCRdb on the PCR reads, gives a single entry per CDR3 protein. The table has about 98,000 distinct CDR3 sequences, 23% seen once. The starting material was PBMCs, obtained before TCRalphabeta/CD19-depleted stem cell transplant. The receptor's source is a boy aged 2 to 10 with acute lymphoblastic leukemia, due to receive a stem cell transplant.

CDR3 in DNA: TGTGCCAGCAGCACTGAAAACAGGGGGCAGTACTTC. Its translation is CASSTENRGQYF. The chain has TRBV7-8 and TRBJ2-7; 7 positions match TRBD1. Germline CDR1 reads SGHVS; CDR2 reads FQNEAQ. The CDR3 has 12 residues. J gave up 9 bases and V 5 bases, and 7 bases lay outside the gene matches.